What follows describes a single T cell receptor beta chain. What it binds is not known. This record belongs to a study of Ad26.COV2.S vaccination and SARS-CoV-2 variants. Overall study: Trial arm assignment for the donor was COV1001 Ad26.COV2.S. Donor got 5x10^10 or 1x10^11 viral particles of Ad26.COV2.S.

The treatment: roughly 19 received Ad26.COV2.S at low or high dose, single or two shots; 5 received placebo; per-sample allocation not given. Sampling was done on day 63 after the first vaccine or placebo injection. Broader study findings: There was reportedly substantial breadth in spike-specific CD8+ and CD4+ T cell responses after vaccination.

Libraries were prepared by immunoSEQ multiplex PCR; TCRdb keeps only in-frame clonotypes and omits some of them. Here the sample spans fewer than 500,000 clones, roughly 91% being singletons. CDR3 length equals 15 residues. Per germline, CDR1 SGHTA and CDR2 FQGNSA. With 4 bases clipped from V and 7 bases from J, the junction kept 5 bases outside the gene matches. This receptor was taken from a person between 18 and 60 years old who received the Ad26.COV2.S COVID-19 vaccine or a placebo. The sequences come from peripheral blood, collected in a trial of Ad26.COV2.S vaccine versus placebo. The genes are TRBV7-2 and TRBJ1-4, with TRBD1 matching over 11 bases. The CDR3 protein is CASSSTGTGGEKLFF. The DNA of the CDR3 is TGTGCCAGCAGCTCCACCGGGACAGGGGGTGAAAAACTGTTTTTT.